Listed below are T cell receptor beta chains from one sample, sequenced in a study of T-cell memory formation after mild COVID-19. TCRdb redid the calling of the 5' RACE reads with MiXCR, one entry per CDR3 protein. This table holds some 300,000 distinct CDR3 sequences, about 20% found once. Sequencing was done on a sample of PBMCs or a T cell subset sorted from them (not recorded which). These receptors were obtained from a man younger than 35 who had mild COVID-19 (a few samples of this study predate the infection). Cell type and time point are not known. Each CDR3 is given with its conserved first and last residue. A D gene is named only where the DNA matches it firmly. Not all rows give a size; the values are once, few, many and, for expanded clones, a class.

size: few; J: TRBJ1-2; V: TRBV4-1; D: TRBD1; CDR3: CASSHTGGRDYGYTF; DNA: TGCGCCAGCAGCCATACAGGGGGTAGAGACTATGGCTACACCTTC
size: few; J: TRBJ1-5; V: TRBV7-2; D: TRBD1; CDR3: CASSSTTGGRGAQHF; DNA: TGTGCCAGCAGCTCGACGACAGGGGGCCGAGGAGCCCAGCATTTT
size: few; J: TRBJ1-1; V: TRBV7-9; D: NA; CDR3: CASLLGQAAEAFF; DNA: TGTGCCAGCCTGCTAGGGCAGGCGGCTGAAGCTTTCTTT
size: NA; J: TRBJ1-1; V: TRBV5-1; D: TRBD1; CDR3: CASSNPGTGMNTEAFF; DNA: TGCGCCAGCAGCAATCCCGGGACAGGGATGAACACTGAAGCTTTCTTT
size: NA; J: TRBJ1-1; V: TRBV10-2; D: NA; CDR3: CASSDTDIFTEAFF; DNA: TGCGCCAGCAGTGATACAGATATTTTCACTGAAGCTTTCTTT
size: NA; J: TRBJ2-3; V: TRBV5-1; D: NA; CDR3: CASMLMETDTQYF; DNA: TGCGCCAGCATGTTGATGGAGACAGATACGCAGTATTTT
size: few; J: TRBJ2-5; V: TRBV7-9; D: NA; CDR3: CASSLIDETQYF; DNA: TGTGCCAGCAGCCTTATAGATGAGACCCAGTACTTC
size: NA; J: TRBJ1-5; V: TRBV19; D: NA; CDR3: CASSRSIGYQPQHF; DNA: TGTGCCAGTAGTAGAAGTATAGGGTATCAGCCCCAGCATTTT
size: few; J: TRBJ1-1; V: TRBV11-2; D: TRBD1; CDR3: CASSSRIRGRVGTEAFF; DNA: TGTGCCAGCAGCTCAAGAATCAGGGGGAGGGTGGGTACTGAAGCTTTCTTT
size: NA; J: TRBJ1-4; V: TRBV5-1; D: NA; CDR3: CASSLGGSTNEKLFF; DNA: TGCGCCAGCAGCTTGGGGGGGTCAACTAATGAAAAACTGTTTTTT
size: NA; J: TRBJ2-3; V: TRBV27; D: NA; CDR3: CASSPHPQGEDTQYF; DNA: TGTGCCAGCAGTCCCCACCCTCAGGGTGAAGATACGCAGTATTTT
size: few; J: TRBJ1-5; V: TRBV15; D: NA; CDR3: CATSRGSNQPQHF; DNA: TGTGCCACCAGCAGAGGTAGCAATCAGCCCCAGCATTTT
size: NA; J: TRBJ1-5; V: TRBV29-1; D: TRBD1; CDR3: CSVMTGDSQPQHF; DNA: TGCAGCGTGATGACAGGGGACAGCCAGCCCCAGCATTTT
size: few; J: TRBJ2-2; V: TRBV4-3; D: TRBD2; CDR3: CASSRLAGNTGELFF; DNA: TGCGCCAGCAGCCGGCTAGCGGGGAACACCGGGGAGCTGTTTTTT
size: once; J: TRBJ2-1; V: TRBV7-9; D: NA; CDR3: CASSPSREHNNEQFF; DNA: TGTGCCAGCAGCCCTTCTCGGGAGCACAACAATGAGCAGTTCTTC
size: many; J: TRBJ2-1; V: TRBV12-3/TRBV12-4; D: TRBD2; CDR3: CASRGGSSYNEQFF; DNA: TGTGCCAGTCGGGGGGGTAGCTCCTACAATGAGCAGTTCTTC
size: many; J: TRBJ2-3; V: TRBV5-1; D: TRBD2; CDR3: CASSLSSGGTDTQYF; DNA: TGCGCCAGCAGCTTGTCTAGCGGGGGCACAGATACGCAGTATTTT
size: NA; J: TRBJ2-2; V: TRBV28; D: NA; CDR3: CATPGLRGSGELFF; DNA: TGTGCCACCCCGGGACTCCGGGGCTCCGGGGAGCTGTTTTTT
size: NA; J: TRBJ1-6; V: TRBV12-3/TRBV12-4; D: NA; CDR3: CASSLGQVGDSPLHF; DNA: TGTGCCAGCAGTTTAGGTCAGGTAGGGGATTCACCCCTCCACTTT
size: NA; J: TRBJ2-1; V: TRBV5-1; D: TRBD1; CDR3: CASSLGAGTGGTDEQFF; DNA: TGCGCCAGCAGCTTGGGAGCCGGGACAGGGGGCACAGATGAGCAGTTCTTC
size: few; J: TRBJ1-1; V: TRBV18; D: TRBD1; CDR3: CASSPTGGRNTEAFF; DNA: TGTGCCAGCTCACCAACAGGGGGCCGAAACACTGAAGCTTTCTTT
size: NA; J: TRBJ1-2; V: TRBV20-1; D: NA; CDR3: CSARRGLYGYTF; DNA: TGCAGTGCTAGGCGGGGGCTTTATGGCTACACCTTC
size: few; J: TRBJ1-4; V: TRBV27; D: NA; CDR3: CASSLSRAAANEKLFF; DNA: TGTGCCAGCAGTTTATCGCGCGCGGCAGCAAATGAAAAACTGTTTTTT
size: few; J: TRBJ1-1; V: TRBV20-1; D: TRBD1; CDR3: CSARVRGGGTEAFF; DNA: TGCAGTGCTAGAGTCAGAGGGGGCGGGACTGAAGCTTTCTTT
size: NA; J: TRBJ1-4; V: TRBV5-1; D: NA; CDR3: CASKLGEGGEKLFF; DNA: TGCGCCAGCAAGTTGGGCGAGGGAGGAGAAAAACTGTTTTTT
size: many; J: TRBJ1-2; V: TRBV5-1; D: NA; CDR3: CASSLSGSNNGYTF; DNA: TGCGCCAGCAGCTTGTCGGGAAGCAATAATGGCTACACCTTC
size: NA; J: TRBJ2-1; V: TRBV7-2; D: TRBD2; CDR3: CASSSSGSYNEQFF; DNA: TGTGCCAGCAGCTCTAGCGGCTCCTACAATGAGCAGTTCTTC
size: NA; J: TRBJ2-1; V: TRBV5-5; D: TRBD2; CDR3: CASSHGGVYNEQFF; DNA: TGTGCCAGCAGCCACGGGGGGGTCTACAATGAGCAGTTCTTC
size: NA; J: TRBJ2-1; V: TRBV4-3; D: TRBD2; CDR3: CASSQDPGGVKVQFF; DNA: TGCGCCAGCAGCCAAGACCCGGGGGGGGTTAAGGTGCAGTTCTTC